The rows below give T cell receptor beta chains drawn from one sample of a study of cytomegalovirus exposure and HLA in healthy donors. The table came from immunoSEQ multiplex PCR; TCRdb's copy has only in-frame clones and leaves some out. The data contain roughly 80,000 clones, around 81% of them seen just once; the ten biggest clones take up 0.8% to 1.1%. Source material: PBMCs. Source of these receptors: a male donor in good health and CMV-seronegative. CDR3s include the opening cysteine and the closing phenylalanine or tryptophan. The order of the fields is clone size, V gene, D gene, J gene, CDR3 protein, CDR3 DNA. D genes are given only for firm matches. Part of the rows lack a size; the others show once, few, many or a class for expanded clones.

size: -; V: TRBV11-2; D: TRBD2; J: TRBJ2-7; CDR3: CASTKSALAGGLYEQYF; DNA: TGTGCCAGCACCAAAAGCGCGTTAGCGGGGGGGTTATACGAGCAGTACTTC
size: -; V: TRBV6-1; D: TRBD1; J: TRBJ2-1; CDR3: CASSEDRWAGEQFF; DNA: TGTGCCAGCAGTGAGGACAGGTGGGCAGGGGAGCAGTTCTTC
size: -; V: TRBV25-1; D: -; J: TRBJ2-7; CDR3: CASSDSTQGHEQYF; DNA: TGTGCCAGCAGTGACTCCACCCAGGGGCACGAGCAGTACTTC
size: -; V: TRBV6-5; D: TRBD1; J: TRBJ1-1; CDR3: CASSYGTGFTEAFF; DNA: TGTGCCAGCAGTTACGGGACAGGGTTCACTGAAGCTTTCTTT
size: -; V: TRBV7-9; D: -; J: TRBJ1-2; CDR3: CASSPDTGPRGGYTF; DNA: TGTGCCAGCAGCCCGGATACAGGGCCGAGGGGGGGCTACACCTTC
size: -; V: TRBV30; D: TRBD2; J: TRBJ2-5; CDR3: CAWSVRLAVETQYF; DNA: TGTGCCTGGAGTGTAAGGCTAGCGGTAGAGACCCAGTACTTC
size: -; V: TRBV6-5; D: TRBD1; J: TRBJ2-7; CDR3: CASNTRTGSYEQYF; DNA: TGTGCCAGCAATACCAGGACAGGTTCCTACGAGCAGTACTTC
size: few; V: TRBV7-7; D: -; J: TRBJ2-3; CDR3: CASSQTSFGTDTQYF; DNA: TGTGCCAGCAGCCAGACTAGTTTCGGCACAGATACGCAGTATTTT
size: -; V: TRBV2; D: -; J: TRBJ2-7; CDR3: CASSERDNYEQYF; DNA: TGTGCCAGCAGTGAAAGGGACAACTACGAGCAGTACTTC
size: once; V: TRBV7-6; D: -; J: TRBJ1-2; CDR3: CASSFSPLRSGHDNYGYTF; DNA: TGTGCCAGCAGCTTCTCCCCCCTAAGATCTGGGCATGATAACTATGGCTACACCTTC